In its sample, the clone carrying this TCR beta chain was seen once. These data originate in a study of blood T cell repertoires in COVID-19. In the study overall: The samples span acute and convalescent COVID-19 from the United States, Italy and Spain. PBMCs, B-cell-depleted T cells, or T cells provided the cDNA or gDNA that made up the material.

Method: immunoSEQ multiplex PCR; TCRdb's copy keeps in-frame clones and lacks some. The data show approximately 310,000 clones, 80% to 90% seen once. The germline CDR1 and CDR2 sequences are KGHSH and LQKENI. The CDR3 contains 14 residues. V lost 3 bases to trimming and J lost 6 bases; unmatched junction nucleotides: 3. The rearrangement uses TRBV18 and TRBJ1-5; 9 positions match TRBD1. The sample comprised peripheral blood. The receptor was isolated from a woman between 50 and 59 years old who had recovered from COVID-19. CDR3: CASSPGTGLQPQHF. CDR3 coding DNA: TGTGCCAGCTCACCCGGGACAGGGCTTCAGCCCCAGCATTTT.